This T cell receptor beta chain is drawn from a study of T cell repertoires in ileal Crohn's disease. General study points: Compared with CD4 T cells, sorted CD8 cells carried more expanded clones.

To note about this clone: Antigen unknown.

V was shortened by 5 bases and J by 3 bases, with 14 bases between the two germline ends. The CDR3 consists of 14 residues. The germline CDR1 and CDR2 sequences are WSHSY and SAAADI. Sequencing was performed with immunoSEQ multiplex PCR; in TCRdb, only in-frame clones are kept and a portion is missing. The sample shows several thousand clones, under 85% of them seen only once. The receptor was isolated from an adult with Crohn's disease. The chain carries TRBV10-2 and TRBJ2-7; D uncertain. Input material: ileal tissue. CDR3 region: CASSKERAFYEQYF. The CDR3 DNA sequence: TGCGCCAGCAGTAAGGAGCGAGCATTCTACGAGCAGTACTTC.